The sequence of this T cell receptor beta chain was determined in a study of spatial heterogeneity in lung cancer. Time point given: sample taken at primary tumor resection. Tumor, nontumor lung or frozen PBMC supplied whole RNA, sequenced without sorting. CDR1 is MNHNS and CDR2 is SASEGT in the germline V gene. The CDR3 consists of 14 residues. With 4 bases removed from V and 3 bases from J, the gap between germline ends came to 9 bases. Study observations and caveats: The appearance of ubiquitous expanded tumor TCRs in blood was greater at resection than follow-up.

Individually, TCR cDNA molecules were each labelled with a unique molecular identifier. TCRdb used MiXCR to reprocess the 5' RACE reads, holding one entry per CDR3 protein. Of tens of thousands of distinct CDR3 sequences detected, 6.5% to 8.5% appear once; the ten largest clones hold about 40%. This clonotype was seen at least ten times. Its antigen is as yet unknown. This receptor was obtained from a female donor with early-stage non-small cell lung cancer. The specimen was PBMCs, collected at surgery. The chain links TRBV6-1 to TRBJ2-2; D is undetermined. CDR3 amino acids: CASSGLRDTGELFF. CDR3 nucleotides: TGTGCCAGCAGTGGGCTTAGGGACACCGGGGAGCTGTTTTTT.